This T cell receptor (beta chain) was observed in a study of T cell changes during pregnancy in multiple sclerosis. Libraries were prepared by immunoSEQ multiplex PCR; TCRdb keeps only in-frame clonotypes and omits some of them. The sample contains 26,000 or so clones, about 93% of which appear only once. V lost 6 bases and J lost 4, with 14 bases in between. The CDR3 runs to 14 residues. From germline, CDR1 is MNHNS and CDR2 SASEGT. The specimen comprised CD8+ T cells from peripheral blood mononuclear cells, sampled before pregnancy. This receptor was obtained from a female donor with multiple sclerosis, enrolled in a pregnancy study. V and J are TRBV6-1 and TRBJ2-3, with D possibly being TRBD2 (5 bases). The CDR3 reads CASSRSSGADTQYF. CDR3 bases: TGTGCCAGCAGCCGAAGCTCCGGGGCAGATACGCAGTATTTT.